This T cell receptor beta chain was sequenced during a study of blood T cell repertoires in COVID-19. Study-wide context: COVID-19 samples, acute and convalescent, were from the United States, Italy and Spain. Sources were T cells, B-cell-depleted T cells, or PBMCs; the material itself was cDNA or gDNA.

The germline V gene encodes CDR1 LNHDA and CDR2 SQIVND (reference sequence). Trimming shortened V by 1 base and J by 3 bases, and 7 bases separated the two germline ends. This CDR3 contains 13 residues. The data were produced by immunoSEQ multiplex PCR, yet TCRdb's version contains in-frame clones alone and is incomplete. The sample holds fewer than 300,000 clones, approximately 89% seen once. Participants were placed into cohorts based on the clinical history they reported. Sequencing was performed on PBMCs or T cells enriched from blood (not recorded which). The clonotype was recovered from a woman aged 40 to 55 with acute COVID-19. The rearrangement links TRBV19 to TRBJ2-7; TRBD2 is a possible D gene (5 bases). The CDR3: CASSIGTYYEQYF. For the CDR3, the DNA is TGTGCCAGTAGTATAGGGACTTACTACGAGCAGTACTTC.